A selection of T cell receptor beta chains follows, all from one sample in a study of cytomegalovirus exposure and HLA in healthy donors. This table comes from immunoSEQ multiplex PCR, and its TCRdb copy is limited to in-frame clones, with some not included. In the table there are fewer than 250,000 clones, about four fifths of which are singletons. The sample comprised PBMCs. All receptors derive from a woman between 45 and 60 years old in good health and CMV-seronegative. Each CDR3 is given with its conserved first and last residue. Each record gives: clone size, V gene, D gene, J gene, CDR3 length, CDR3 DNA, CDR3 protein. A D gene is named only where the DNA matches it firmly. Rows may omit the clone size; those that give it use once, few, many or a size class.

clone_size: .; v_call: TRBV11-2; d_call: .; j_call: TRBJ1-2; cdr3_length: 13; cdr3_nt: TGTGCCAGCAGCCTACAGGAAAACTATGGCTACACCTTC; cdr3_aa: CASSLQENYGYTF
clone_size: .; v_call: TRBV30; d_call: TRBD2; j_call: TRBJ2-1; cdr3_length: 15; cdr3_nt: TGTGCCTGGAGTGTAGGCGGGAGCTCCTACAATGAGCAGTTCTTC; cdr3_aa: CAWSVGGSSYNEQFF
clone_size: .; v_call: TRBV7-9; d_call: TRBD1; j_call: TRBJ2-3; cdr3_length: 15; cdr3_nt: TGTGCCAGCAGCAGGACAGGGGCTAACACAGATACGCAGTATTTT; cdr3_aa: CASSRTGANTDTQYF
clone_size: .; v_call: TRBV5-6; d_call: .; j_call: TRBJ2-7; cdr3_length: 13; cdr3_nt: TGTGCCAGCAGCTTGGACCCAGCCTACGAGCAGTACTTC; cdr3_aa: CASSLDPAYEQYF
clone_size: .; v_call: TRBV9; d_call: .; j_call: TRBJ1-2; cdr3_length: 15; cdr3_nt: TGTGCCAGCAGCGTAGCCGGGGGACCTAACTATGGCTACACCTTC; cdr3_aa: CASSVAGGPNYGYTF
clone_size: .; v_call: TRBV7-9; d_call: .; j_call: TRBJ1-3; cdr3_length: 16; cdr3_nt: TGTGCCAGCAGCTTCGCCCCAGGGTTCTCTGGAAACACCATATATTTT; cdr3_aa: CASSFAPGFSGNTIYF
clone_size: .; v_call: TRBV18; d_call: .; j_call: TRBJ1-1; cdr3_length: 15; cdr3_nt: TGTGCCAGCTCCCCTGGGGCGGCAGGGAACACTGAAGCTTTCTTT; cdr3_aa: CASSPGAAGNTEAFF
clone_size: .; v_call: TRBV9; d_call: TRBD1; j_call: TRBJ2-7; cdr3_length: 14; cdr3_nt: TGTGCCAGCAGCCCCCGGACAGGGCGGGACGAGCAGTACTTC; cdr3_aa: CASSPRTGRDEQYF
clone_size: .; v_call: TRBV5-6; d_call: TRBD1; j_call: TRBJ2-2; cdr3_length: 16; cdr3_nt: TGTGCCAGCAGCCTCCAACAGGGGTCGTGGACCGGGGAGCTGTTTTTT; cdr3_aa: CASSLQQGSWTGELFF
clone_size: .; v_call: TRBV4-3; d_call: TRBD1; j_call: TRBJ2-1; cdr3_length: 16; cdr3_nt: TGCGCCAGCAGCCTAGCCGGGACAGGGGGTCCGGATGAGCAGTTCTTC; cdr3_aa: CASSLAGTGGPDEQFF
clone_size: .; v_call: TRBV6-6; d_call: .; j_call: TRBJ1-2; cdr3_length: 12; cdr3_nt: TGTGCCAGCAGCCCCCCAGGGAAAGGCTACACCTTC; cdr3_aa: CASSPPGKGYTF
clone_size: once; v_call: TRBV7-3; d_call: .; j_call: TRBJ1-1; cdr3_length: 13; cdr3_nt: TGTGCCAGCAGTCCTATAGTGAACACTGAAGCTTTCTTT; cdr3_aa: CASSPIVNTEAFF
clone_size: .; v_call: TRBV7-9; d_call: .; j_call: TRBJ1-2; cdr3_length: 14; cdr3_nt: TGTGCCAGCAGCTTAGAGAGGGTCCGGGATGGCTACACCTTC; cdr3_aa: CASSLERVRDGYTF
clone_size: .; v_call: TRBV6-4; d_call: .; j_call: TRBJ1-6; cdr3_length: 15; cdr3_nt: TGTGCCAGCAGTGAGTATGGGGGGAGTAATTCACCCCTCCACTTT; cdr3_aa: CASSEYGGSNSPLHF
clone_size: .; v_call: TRBV9; d_call: TRBD2; j_call: TRBJ2-1; cdr3_length: 15; cdr3_nt: TGTGCCAGCAGCGTAGTGGCGGGAGGGGAAAATGAGCAGTTCTTC; cdr3_aa: CASSVVAGGENEQFF
clone_size: .; v_call: TRBV27; d_call: .; j_call: TRBJ2-7; cdr3_length: 10; cdr3_nt: TGTGCCAGCAGTTACTACGAGCAGTACTTC; cdr3_aa: CASSYYEQYF
clone_size: .; v_call: TRBV11-2; d_call: .; j_call: TRBJ1-3; cdr3_length: 15; cdr3_nt: TGTGCCAGCAGCTTACAGGCAATGACGGGAAACACCATATATTTT; cdr3_aa: CASSLQAMTGNTIYF
clone_size: .; v_call: TRBV5-8; d_call: TRBD1; j_call: TRBJ1-4; cdr3_length: 14; cdr3_nt: TGTGCCAGCAGCCCGACCGGGACAGTGGGAAAACTGTTTTTT; cdr3_aa: CASSPTGTVGKLFF
clone_size: .; v_call: TRBV9; d_call: .; j_call: TRBJ2-7; cdr3_length: 15; cdr3_nt: TGTGCCAGCACCGCCCAGGGCCCCCGGTTATACGAGCAGTACTTC; cdr3_aa: CASTAQGPRLYEQYF
clone_size: few; v_call: TRBV10-3; d_call: TRBD1; j_call: TRBJ1-4; cdr3_length: 14; cdr3_nt: TGTGCCATCAGTGGGGACAGGGCTAATGAAAAACTGTTTTTT; cdr3_aa: CAISGDRANEKLFF
clone_size: .; v_call: TRBV28; d_call: TRBD1; j_call: TRBJ1-5; cdr3_length: 17; cdr3_nt: TGTGCCAGCAGTCCCGGGGGACAGGGCGGAGGAAATCAGCCCCAGCATTTT; cdr3_aa: CASSPGGQGGGNQPQHF
clone_size: .; v_call: TRBV7-3; d_call: TRBD1; j_call: TRBJ2-5; cdr3_length: 15; cdr3_nt: TGTGCCAGCAGCTTAGGGGGACAGGGGCAGGAGACCCAGTACTTC; cdr3_aa: CASSLGGQGQETQYF
clone_size: .; v_call: TRBV15; d_call: .; j_call: TRBJ1-5; cdr3_length: 14; cdr3_nt: TGTGCCACCAGGGACTACTATAGCAATCAGCCCCAGCATTTT; cdr3_aa: CATRDYYSNQPQHF
clone_size: .; v_call: TRBV5-1; d_call: .; j_call: TRBJ2-7; cdr3_length: 14; cdr3_nt: TGCGCCAGCAGCTTGGTGGACACTCTGTACGAGCAGTACTTC; cdr3_aa: CASSLVDTLYEQYF
clone_size: .; v_call: TRBV9; d_call: TRBD1; j_call: TRBJ1-2; cdr3_length: 16; cdr3_nt: TGTGCCAGCAGACCATCCCCGGGACAGGGGAACTATGGCTACACCTTC; cdr3_aa: CASRPSPGQGNYGYTF
clone_size: .; v_call: TRBV9; d_call: .; j_call: TRBJ2-3; cdr3_length: 15; cdr3_nt: TGTGCCAGCAGCGTAGCCGGCGGGGGCACAGATACGCAGTATTTT; cdr3_aa: CASSVAGGGTDTQYF
clone_size: once; v_call: TRBV7-2; d_call: TRBD2; j_call: TRBJ2-4; cdr3_length: 16; cdr3_nt: TGTGCCAGCAGCTTATCGTGGGGACTAGCGGGGGGGCCCTTAAACTTC; cdr3_aa: CASSLSWGLAGGPLNF
clone_size: .; v_call: TRBV19; d_call: TRBD1; j_call: TRBJ1-2; cdr3_length: 15; cdr3_nt: TGTGCCAGTAGTGATTCCAGGGGGCGCACCTATGGCTACACCTTC; cdr3_aa: CASSDSRGRTYGYTF
clone_size: .; v_call: TRBV7-9; d_call: .; j_call: TRBJ2-7; cdr3_length: 13; cdr3_nt: TGTGCCAGCAGCCCTGGGACACGCTACGAGCAGTACTTC; cdr3_aa: CASSPGTRYEQYF
clone_size: .; v_call: TRBV19; d_call: TRBD1; j_call: TRBJ2-1; cdr3_length: 15; cdr3_nt: TGTGCCAGTAGTCTCCGGGACAGGAGCCACAATGAGCAGTTCTTC; cdr3_aa: CASSLRDRSHNEQFF
clone_size: .; v_call: TRBV18; d_call: TRBD1; j_call: TRBJ2-1; cdr3_length: 14; cdr3_nt: TGTGCCAGCTCACTACAACAGGGGCCCAATGAGCAGTTCTTC; cdr3_aa: CASSLQQGPNEQFF
clone_size: .; v_call: TRBV7-6; d_call: TRBD2; j_call: TRBJ2-7; cdr3_length: 16; cdr3_nt: TGTGCCAGCAGCTGGGGACTAGCGGGAACGCTCTACGAGCAGTACTTC; cdr3_aa: CASSWGLAGTLYEQYF
clone_size: .; v_call: TRBV5-1; d_call: TRBD1; j_call: TRBJ2-5; cdr3_length: 17; cdr3_nt: TGCGCCAGCAGCTTGGCCGGGGACAGGCCATTCCAAGAGACCCAGTACTTC; cdr3_aa: CASSLAGDRPFQETQYF
clone_size: once; v_call: TRBV6-1; d_call: .; j_call: TRBJ2-7; cdr3_length: 17; cdr3_nt: TGTGCCAGCAGTGAAGAAGGCGGGGCAGGGAGATACTACGAGCAGTACTTC; cdr3_aa: CASSEEGGAGRYYEQYF
clone_size: few; v_call: TRBV9; d_call: TRBD2; j_call: TRBJ2-3; cdr3_length: 16; cdr3_nt: TGTGCCAGCAGCCCTGGGACTAGCCAAATCACAGATACGCAGTATTTT; cdr3_aa: CASSPGTSQITDTQYF
clone_size: few; v_call: TRBV5-1; d_call: TRBD1; j_call: TRBJ1-4; cdr3_length: 14; cdr3_nt: TGCGCCAGCAGCCTTACAGGGGGTAATGAAAAACTGTTTTTT; cdr3_aa: CASSLTGGNEKLFF
clone_size: .; v_call: TRBV2; d_call: .; j_call: TRBJ2-3; cdr3_length: 14; cdr3_nt: TGTGCCAGCAGTGTGACTAGAGGCACAGATACGCAGTATTTT; cdr3_aa: CASSVTRGTDTQYF
clone_size: .; v_call: TRBV5-4; d_call: TRBD1; j_call: TRBJ1-2; cdr3_length: 14; cdr3_nt: TGTGCCAGCAGCTTCCAGGGGGCGCGGTATGGCTACACCTTC; cdr3_aa: CASSFQGARYGYTF
clone_size: once; v_call: TRBV2; d_call: .; j_call: TRBJ2-3; cdr3_length: 12; cdr3_nt: TGTGCCAGCAGTCCTAGCACAGATACGCAGTATTTT; cdr3_aa: CASSPSTDTQYF
clone_size: .; v_call: TRBV6-6; d_call: TRBD1; j_call: TRBJ1-3; cdr3_length: 16; cdr3_nt: TGTGCCAGCGGACTCAGGGGGGCAAACTCTGGAAACACCATATATTTT; cdr3_aa: CASGLRGANSGNTIYF
clone_size: .; v_call: TRBV10-3; d_call: .; j_call: TRBJ2-6; cdr3_length: 16; cdr3_nt: TGTGCCATCAGTGATGGCTTCCCCTCTGGGGCCAACGTCCTGACTTTC; cdr3_aa: CAISDGFPSGANVLTF
clone_size: .; v_call: TRBV7-3; d_call: .; j_call: TRBJ1-2; cdr3_length: 16; cdr3_nt: TGTGCCAGCAGCTTAACAAGCGACTGGGACTCCTATGGCTACACCTTC; cdr3_aa: CASSLTSDWDSYGYTF
clone_size: .; v_call: TRBV27; d_call: TRBD1; j_call: TRBJ2-1; cdr3_length: 17; cdr3_nt: TGTGCCAGCAGTCCCAGTCGGACAGGGCGCCCCTACAATGAGCAGTTCTTC; cdr3_aa: CASSPSRTGRPYNEQFF
clone_size: .; v_call: TRBV7-3; d_call: .; j_call: TRBJ1-1; cdr3_length: 16; cdr3_nt: TGTGCCAGCAGCCCGCGACCCCTTGGAGGGAACACTGAAGCTTTCTTT; cdr3_aa: CASSPRPLGGNTEAFF
clone_size: .; v_call: TRBV7-9; d_call: TRBD2; j_call: TRBJ2-3; cdr3_length: 17; cdr3_nt: TGTGCCAGCAGCTTAGGAGTAGCGGGGCTAAACACAGATACGCAGTATTTT; cdr3_aa: CASSLGVAGLNTDTQYF
clone_size: .; v_call: TRBV30; d_call: TRBD1; j_call: TRBJ1-3; cdr3_length: 14; cdr3_nt: TGTGCCTGGAGTTACAGGGGATCTGGAAACACCATATATTTT; cdr3_aa: CAWSYRGSGNTIYF
clone_size: .; v_call: TRBV9; d_call: TRBD1; j_call: TRBJ1-1; cdr3_length: 15; cdr3_nt: TGTGCCAGCAGCCCGATAGGGACAGGGGGCACTGAAGCTTTCTTT; cdr3_aa: CASSPIGTGGTEAFF
clone_size: once; v_call: TRBV27; d_call: .; j_call: TRBJ2-7; cdr3_length: 15; cdr3_nt: TGTGCCAGCAGTCTTACAGGGAATCCCTCTTACGAGCAGTACTTC; cdr3_aa: CASSLTGNPSYEQYF
clone_size: .; v_call: TRBV7-2; d_call: .; j_call: TRBJ2-3; cdr3_length: 14; cdr3_nt: TGTGCCAGCAGCCCTCGGGTCATCACAGATACGCAGTATTTT; cdr3_aa: CASSPRVITDTQYF
clone_size: .; v_call: TRBV7-9; d_call: TRBD1; j_call: TRBJ1-6; cdr3_length: 15; cdr3_nt: TGTTCCAGCAGCTACGGGGACAGGGACCATTCACCCCTCCACTTT; cdr3_aa: CSSSYGDRDHSPLHF